This T cell receptor beta chain was recovered during a study of lymphopenia after photon versus proton radiotherapy. Whole-study findings and limits: Only patients who died were analyzed for survival; proton advantage is unproven. After the lymphocyte nadir, photon-treated repertoires showed oligoclonal expansion, especially of CD8+ Temra cells. Photon-treated patients lost naive T cells and TCR diversity; proton-treated stayed stable. Post-nadir TCR diversity decline inversely tracked overall survival among those who died.

The ends were cut back, 6 bases at V and 13 bases at J, with 20 bases in the middle. Germline V CDR1 and CDR2: SGHTA, FQGNSA. The CDR3 is 13 residues long. Sequencing used immunoSEQ multiplex PCR; TCRdb keeps in-frame clones, though not all of them. The data show roughly 67,000 clones, about nine tenths seen once. Comments on this clone: Its antigen is currently unknown.

The sequence was collected from an older woman with pancreatic cancer. The sample in question was peripheral blood, obtained from a patient treated with photon-based radiotherapy. The chain joins TRBV7-2 to TRBJ2-3; a possible D gene is TRBD2 (6 bases). DNA of the CDR3: TGTGCCAGCAGTTCACTGGAAGGGACTGCGAAGTATTTT. It codes for CASSSLEGTAKYF.